Listed here are 11 T cell receptor beta chains from one sample, sequenced in a study of T cell responses to AZD1222 COVID-19 vaccine. Assay used: immunoSEQ multiplex PCR; TCRdb lists only in-frame clones, some missing. The sample lists about 140,000 clones, less than 95% occurring once. The specimen comprised peripheral blood, sampled on day 0 of AZD1222 vaccination. Every receptor here comes from an adult in good health.

The chain joins TRBV5-4 to TRBJ2-3; D might be TRBD2 (6 bases). CDR3 length equals 14 residues. Germline assignment: CDR1 SGHNT and CDR2 YYREEE (reference sequence). Trimming removed 4 bases at V and 7 bases at J, with 16 bases between. CDR3 DNA: TGTGCCAGCAGCGAAGACCGGGACTCTAATACGCAGTATTTT. Translating it yields CASSEDRDSNTQYF.

Here the CDR3 reads CAWSYRGLNSYNEQFF. The CDR3 DNA sequence: TGTGCCTGGTCCTATCGTGGACTAAACTCCTACAATGAGCAGTTCTTC. The chain combines TRBV30 with TRBJ2-1; tentatively, D is TRBD2 (6 bases). CDR1 and CDR2 from the germline V gene are GTSNPN and SVGIG (reference sequence). This CDR3 has 16 amino acids. Trimming removed 5 bases at V and 0 bases at J, with 17 bases between. Supplemented by reference TRBV30 and TRBJ2-1, the full variable domain reads SQTIHQWPATLVQPVGSPLSLECTVEGTSNPNLYWYRQAAGRGLQLLFYSVGIGQISSEVPQNLSASRPQDRQFILSSKKLLLSDSGFYLCAWSYRGLNSYNEQFFGPGTRLTVL.

V usage is TRBV18 and J usage is TRBJ1-1, with D perhaps matching TRBD1 (5 bases). V shed 6 bases and J shed 5 bases, with 19 bases lying between them. CDR3 length equals 15 residues. Germline V lookup: CDR1 KGHSH, CDR2 LQKENI. The CDR3 nucleotides read TGTGCCAGCTCCCGCGATCGGAGCGGGGGAACTGAAGCTTTCTTT. It encodes CASSRDRSGGTEAFF.

This sequence joins TRBV12-3 or TRBV12-4 and TRBJ1-5; no firm D call. V lost 6 bases to trimming and J lost 6 bases, with 12 bases between them. The CDR3 sequence is 13 residues long. The CDR3 is CASSGPTGQPQHF. The CDR3 DNA reads TGTGCCAGCAGCGGACCTACCGGTCAGCCCCAGCATTTT.

The chain couples TRBV28 to TRBJ1-1, with a weak D call TRBD1 (5 bases). V lost 6 bases and J 2 bases, leaving 13 bases between the germline ends. CDR3 size: 14 residues. Germline V lookup: CDR1 MDHEN, CDR2 SYDVKM. The CDR3 reads CASRRRGYNTEAFF. The CDR3 bases are TGTGCCAGCAGGCGTCGGGGGTATAACACTGAAGCTTTCTTT.

The chain links TRBV11-3 to TRBJ2-5; no clear D gene. This CDR3 is built from 16 residues. The V and J ends lost 0 bases and 4 bases respectively, with 15 bases between them. Germline values: CDR1 SGHNT, CDR2 YENEEA. The CDR3 region has the DNA TGTGCCAGCAGCTTAGATGGGCAGGCCCTCCTAGAGACCCAGTACTTC. Residues: CASSLDGQALLETQYF.

This sequence joins TRBV9 and TRBJ1-4; D is unclear. Trimming shortened V by 0 bases and J by 7 bases, and 16 bases separated the two germline ends. The germline V gene encodes CDR1 SGDLS and CDR2 YYNGEE. The CDR3 covers 16 residues. In DNA, the CDR3 is TGTGCCAGCAGCGTAGGTAGAGGGCACTGGAGTGAAAAACTGTTTTTT. Its protein is CASSVGRGHWSEKLFF.

The chain joins TRBV27 to TRBJ2-2; TRBD1 matches 7 bases. The V gene end was trimmed by 5 bases and the J gene end by 4 bases; junction bases not matched to a gene: 10. The germline CDR1 and CDR2 sequences are MNHEY and SMNVEV (reference sequence). The CDR3 runs 16 residues. The CDR3 nucleotides read TGTGCCAGCAGTCGGTTAGACACAGGGGCCACCGGGGAGCTGTTTTTT. Protein sequence: CASSRLDTGATGELFF.

This clone was counted a few times. V and J are TRBV6-1 and TRBJ2-7, with a weak D call TRBD1 (5 bases). V dropped 2 bases and J dropped 2 bases, with 16 bases sitting between them. The CDR3 contains 16 residues. The germline V gene has CDR1 MNHNS and CDR2 SASEGT. DNA of the CDR3: TGTGCCAGCAGTGAACCCTTGCCCAGGGCAGCCTACGAGCAGTACTTC. This codes for CASSEPLPRAAYEQYF.

The chain joins TRBV30 to TRBJ2-1; 10 nucleotides align to TRBD2. J lost 13 bases, V lost 2 bases, and 5 bases had no gene match. The length of the CDR3 is 12 residues. CDR1 and CDR2 (germline): GTSNPN, SVGIG (reference sequence). CDR3 sequence (DNA): TGTGCCTGGAGTTGGGAGCGGGGGGGCCAGTTCTTC. Protein sequence: CAWSWERGGQFF.

This rearrangement joins TRBV3-1 (or the pseudogene TRBV3-2) to TRBJ1-3, with unresolved D. This CDR3 is built from 14 residues. The V gene's germline CDR1 is LGHDT and CDR2 YNNKEL (reference sequence). The V gene lost 3 bases and the J gene lost 2 bases, with 8 bases spanning the gap. The CDR3 spells CASSQTGTGNTIYF. The CDR3 bases are TGTGCCAGCAGCCAGACGGGAACTGGAAACACCATATATTTT.